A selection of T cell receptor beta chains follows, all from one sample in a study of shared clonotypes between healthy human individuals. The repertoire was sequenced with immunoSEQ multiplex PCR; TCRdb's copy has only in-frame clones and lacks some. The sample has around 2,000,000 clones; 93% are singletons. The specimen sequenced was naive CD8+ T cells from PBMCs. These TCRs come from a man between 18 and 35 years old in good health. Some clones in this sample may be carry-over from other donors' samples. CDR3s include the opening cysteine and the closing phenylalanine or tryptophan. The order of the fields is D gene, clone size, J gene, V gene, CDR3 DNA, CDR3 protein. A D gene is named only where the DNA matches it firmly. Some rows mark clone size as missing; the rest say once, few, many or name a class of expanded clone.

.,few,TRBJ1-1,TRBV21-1,TGTGCCAGCAGCAACAGGACCACCTTTGCCGCTTTCTTT,CASSNRTTFAAFF
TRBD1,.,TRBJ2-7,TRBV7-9,TGTGCCAGCAGCGGCCGGGACAGCTCCTACGAGCAGTACTTC,CASSGRDSSYEQYF
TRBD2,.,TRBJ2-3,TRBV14,TGTGCCAGCAGCCAGAGAAGCGGGAGAGGGGCAGATACGCAGTATTTT,CASSQRSGRGADTQYF
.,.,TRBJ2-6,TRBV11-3,TGTGCCAGCAGCTCCAGGACCGGGGCTGGGGCCAACGTCCTGACTTTC,CASSSRTGAGANVLTF
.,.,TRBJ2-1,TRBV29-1,TGCAGCGTGGACTCCTACAATGAGCAGTTCTTC,CSVDSYNEQFF
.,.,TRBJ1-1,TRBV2,TGTGCCAGCAGTGAATCGGGGGGCAACACTGAAGCTTTCTTT,CASSESGGNTEAFF
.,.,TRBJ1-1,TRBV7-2,TGTGCCAGCAGCTCATCCCTCGGGGCCACTGAAGCTTTCTTT,CASSSSLGATEAFF
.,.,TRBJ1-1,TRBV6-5,TGTGCCAGCAGTTACGGGAGGGGTAGCACTGAAGCTTTCTTT,CASSYGRGSTEAFF
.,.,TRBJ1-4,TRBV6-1,TGTGCCAGCAGTGAAGTAGGGGGGGCTGTGGGCGAAAAACTGTTTTTT,CASSEVGGAVGEKLFF
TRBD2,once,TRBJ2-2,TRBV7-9,TGTGCCAGCAGCAATAGGAGCGGGAGGGCCTTCGGGGAGCTGTTTTTT,CASSNRSGRAFGELFF
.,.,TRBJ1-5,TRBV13,TGTGCCAGCAGCCGCGGCCGGGGGAATAGCAATCAGCCCCAGCATTTT,CASSRGRGNSNQPQHF
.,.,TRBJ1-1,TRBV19,TGTGCCAGTAAGCCCTTTTTGTGGGAAGAAGGGAACACTGAAGCTTTCTTT,CASKPFLWEEGNTEAFF
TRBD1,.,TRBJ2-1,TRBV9,TGTGCCAGCAGCGACCGACAGGGGACAAAGTCCTACAATGAGCAGTTCTTC,CASSDRQGTKSYNEQFF
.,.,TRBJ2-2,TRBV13,TGTGCCAGCAGCCCTCGAGACGGGGAGCTGTTTTTT,CASSPRDGELFF
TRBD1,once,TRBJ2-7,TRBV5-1,TGCGCCAGCAGCTCCCCTGACAGGGGACCCTACGAGCAGTACTTC,CASSSPDRGPYEQYF
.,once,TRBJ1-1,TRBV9,TGTGCCAGCAGCGTAGTCTCCGTTGGGCAGGTGACTGAAGCTTTCTTT,CASSVVSVGQVTEAFF
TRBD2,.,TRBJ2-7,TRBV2,TGTGCCAGCGGAATACTAGCGGGAACGATCTCCTACGAGCAGTACTTC,CASGILAGTISYEQYF
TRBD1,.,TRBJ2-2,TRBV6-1,TGTGCCAGCAGTGAATTCACAGGGGCGGGTACCGGGGAGCTGTTTTTT,CASSEFTGAGTGELFF
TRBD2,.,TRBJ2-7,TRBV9,TGTGCCAGCAGCACGGGACTAGCGGGAGCCGAGCAGTACTTC,CASSTGLAGAEQYF